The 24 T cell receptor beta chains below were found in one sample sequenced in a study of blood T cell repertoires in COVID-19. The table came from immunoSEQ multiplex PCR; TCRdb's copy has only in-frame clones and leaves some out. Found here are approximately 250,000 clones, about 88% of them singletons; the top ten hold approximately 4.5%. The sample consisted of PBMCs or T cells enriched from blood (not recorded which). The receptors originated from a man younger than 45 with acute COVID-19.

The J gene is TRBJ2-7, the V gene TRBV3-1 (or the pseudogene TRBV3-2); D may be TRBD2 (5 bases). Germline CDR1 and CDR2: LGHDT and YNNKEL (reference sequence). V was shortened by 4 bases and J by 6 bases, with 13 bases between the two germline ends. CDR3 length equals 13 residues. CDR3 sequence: CASSLLSRVEQYV. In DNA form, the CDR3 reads TGTGCCAGCAGCCTCCTCTCGAGGGTCGAGCAGTACGTC.

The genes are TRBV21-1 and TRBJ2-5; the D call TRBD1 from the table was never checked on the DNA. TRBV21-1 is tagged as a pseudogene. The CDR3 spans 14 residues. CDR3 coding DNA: TGTGCCAGCAGCAAAGACAGGTGGTGGGAGACCCAGTACTTC. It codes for CASSKDRWWETQYF.

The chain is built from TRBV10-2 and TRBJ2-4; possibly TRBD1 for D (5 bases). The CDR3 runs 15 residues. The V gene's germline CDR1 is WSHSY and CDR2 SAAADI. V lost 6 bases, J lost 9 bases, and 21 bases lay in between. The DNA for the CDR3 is TGCGCCAGCAGCTTAACGACAGTACCTCAAGCCATTCAGTACTTC. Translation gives CASSLTTVPQAIQYF.

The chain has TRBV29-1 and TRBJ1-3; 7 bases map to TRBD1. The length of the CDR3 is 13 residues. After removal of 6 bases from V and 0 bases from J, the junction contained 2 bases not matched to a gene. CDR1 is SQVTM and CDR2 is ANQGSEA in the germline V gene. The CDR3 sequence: CSVRDSSGNTIYF. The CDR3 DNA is TGCAGCGTCCGGGACAGCTCTGGAAACACCATATATTTT.

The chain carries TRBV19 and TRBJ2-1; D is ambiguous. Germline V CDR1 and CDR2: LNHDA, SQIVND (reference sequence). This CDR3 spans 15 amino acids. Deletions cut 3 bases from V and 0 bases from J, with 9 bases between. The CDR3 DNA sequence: TGTGCCAGTAGTATTCTGTGGAGCTCCTACAATGAGCAGTTCTTC. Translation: CASSILWSSYNEQFF.

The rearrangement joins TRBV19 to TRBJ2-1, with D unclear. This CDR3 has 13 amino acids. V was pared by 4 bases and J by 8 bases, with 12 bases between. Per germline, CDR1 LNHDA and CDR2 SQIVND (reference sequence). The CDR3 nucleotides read TGTGCCAGTAGTACATACCAGTCCGATGAGCAGTTCTTC. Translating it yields CASSTYQSDEQFF.

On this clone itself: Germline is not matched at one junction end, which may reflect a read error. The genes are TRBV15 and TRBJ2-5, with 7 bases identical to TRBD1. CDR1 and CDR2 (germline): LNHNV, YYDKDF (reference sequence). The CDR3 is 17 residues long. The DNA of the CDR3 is TGTGCCACCAGCCAAGGCGGCAGGGGGACCGACCAAGAAACCCAGTACTTC. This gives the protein CATSQGGRGTDQETQYF.

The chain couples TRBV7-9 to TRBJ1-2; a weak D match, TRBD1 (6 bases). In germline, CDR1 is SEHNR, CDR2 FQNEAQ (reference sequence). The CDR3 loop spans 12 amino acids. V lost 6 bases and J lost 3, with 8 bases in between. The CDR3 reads CASRRQDYGYTF. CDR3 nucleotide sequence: TGTGCCAGCAGACGACAGGACTATGGCTACACCTTC.

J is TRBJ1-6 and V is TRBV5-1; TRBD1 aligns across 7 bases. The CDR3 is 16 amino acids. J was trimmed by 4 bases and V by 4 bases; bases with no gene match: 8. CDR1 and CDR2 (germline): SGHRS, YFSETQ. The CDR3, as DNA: TGCGCCAGCAGCGTTGGCGGGACAGAGTATAATTCACCCCTCCACTTT. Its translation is CASSVGGTEYNSPLHF.

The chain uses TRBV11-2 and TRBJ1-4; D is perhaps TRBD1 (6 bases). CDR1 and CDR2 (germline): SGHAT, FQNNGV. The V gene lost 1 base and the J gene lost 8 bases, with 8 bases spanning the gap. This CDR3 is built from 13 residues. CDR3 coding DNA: TGTGCCAGCAGCTTAGTTGGGACAGAAAAACTGTTTTTT. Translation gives CASSLVGTEKLFF.

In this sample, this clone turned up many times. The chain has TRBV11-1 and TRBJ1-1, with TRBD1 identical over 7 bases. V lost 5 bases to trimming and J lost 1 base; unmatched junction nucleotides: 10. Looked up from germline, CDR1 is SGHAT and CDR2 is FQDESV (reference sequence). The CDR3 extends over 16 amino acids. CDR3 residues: CASSPGTAERNTEAFF. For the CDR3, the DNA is TGTGCCAGCAGCCCCGGGACAGCAGAGAGGAACACTGAAGCTTTCTTT.

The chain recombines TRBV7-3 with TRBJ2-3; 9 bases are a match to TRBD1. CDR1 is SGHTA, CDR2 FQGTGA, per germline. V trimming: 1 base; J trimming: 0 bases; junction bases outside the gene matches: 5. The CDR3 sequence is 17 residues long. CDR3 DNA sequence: TGTGCCAGCAGCTTAAGGGACAGGGTGCTTAGCACAGATACGCAGTATTTT. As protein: CASSLRDRVLSTDTQYF.

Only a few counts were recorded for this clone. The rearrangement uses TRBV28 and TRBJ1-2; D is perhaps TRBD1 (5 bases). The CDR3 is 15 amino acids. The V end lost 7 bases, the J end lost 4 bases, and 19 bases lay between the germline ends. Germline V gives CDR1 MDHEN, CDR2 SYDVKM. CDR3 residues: CASKRGAGRGYGYTF. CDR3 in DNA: TGTGCCAGCAAACGGGGTGCGGGGCGCGGCTATGGCTACACCTTC.

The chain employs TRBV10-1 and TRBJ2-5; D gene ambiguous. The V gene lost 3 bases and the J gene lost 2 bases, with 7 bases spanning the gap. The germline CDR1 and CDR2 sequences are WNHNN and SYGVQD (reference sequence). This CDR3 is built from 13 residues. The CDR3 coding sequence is TGCGCCAGCAGTGACTGGCCTCAAGAGACCCAGTACTTC. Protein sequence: CASSDWPQETQYF.

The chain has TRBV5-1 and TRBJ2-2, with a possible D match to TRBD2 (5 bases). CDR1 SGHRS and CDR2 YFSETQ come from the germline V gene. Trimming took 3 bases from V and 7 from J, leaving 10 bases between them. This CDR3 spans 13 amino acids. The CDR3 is CASSYAAGGELFF. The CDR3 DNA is TGCGCCAGCAGCTACGCGGCGGGCGGGGAGCTGTTTTTT. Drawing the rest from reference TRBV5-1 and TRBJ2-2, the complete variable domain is KAGVTQTPRYLIKTRGQQVTLSCSPISGHRSVSWYQQTPGQGLQFLFEYFSETQRNKGNFPGRFSGRQFSNSRSEMNVSTLELGDSALYLCASSYAAGGELFFGEGSRLTVL.

CDR3 sequence: CASTLTGGFDGYTF. The CDR3 DNA is TGTGCCAGTACACTCACAGGGGGCTTTGATGGCTACACCTTC. V is TRBV19 and J is TRBJ1-2, with 9 bases aligning to TRBD1. This CDR3 has 14 amino acids. The germline gives CDR1 LNHDA, CDR2 SQIVND (reference sequence). Trimming at V came to 7 bases and at J to 6 bases, leaving 9 bases not matched to a gene. Full variable domain (remainder filled in from reference TRBV19 and TRBJ1-2): DGGITQSPKYLFRKEGQNVTLSCEQNLNHDAMYWYRQDPGQGLRLIYYSQIVNDFQKGDIAEGYSVSREKKESFPLTVTSAQKNPTAFYLCASTLTGGFDGYTFGSGTRLTVV.

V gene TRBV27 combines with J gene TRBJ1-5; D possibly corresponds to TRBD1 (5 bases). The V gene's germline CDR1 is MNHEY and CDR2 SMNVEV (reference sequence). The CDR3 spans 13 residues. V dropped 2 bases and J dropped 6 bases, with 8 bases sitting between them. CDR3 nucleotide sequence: TGTGCCAGCAGTTTACAGGGAGGTCAGCCCCAGCATTTT. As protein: CASSLQGGQPQHF.

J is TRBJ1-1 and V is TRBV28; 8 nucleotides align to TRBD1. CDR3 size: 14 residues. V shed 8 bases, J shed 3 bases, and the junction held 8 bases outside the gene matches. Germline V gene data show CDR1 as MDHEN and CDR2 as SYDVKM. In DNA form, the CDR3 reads TGTGCCAGCGGGGCAGGGGGCGCATACACTGAAGCTTTCTTT. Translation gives CASGAGGAYTEAFF.

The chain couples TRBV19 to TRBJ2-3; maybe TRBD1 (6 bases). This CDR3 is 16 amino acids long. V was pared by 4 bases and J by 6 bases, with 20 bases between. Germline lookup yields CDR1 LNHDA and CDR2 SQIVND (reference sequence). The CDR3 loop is CASSKIGGPTLDTQYF. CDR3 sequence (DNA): TGTGCCAGTAGTAAAATTGGGGGCCCGACACTTGATACGCAGTATTTT.

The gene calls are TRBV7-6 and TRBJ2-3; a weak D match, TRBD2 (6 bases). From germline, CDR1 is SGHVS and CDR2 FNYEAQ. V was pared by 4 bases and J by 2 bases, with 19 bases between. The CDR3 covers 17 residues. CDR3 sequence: CASSYGAGQYITDTQYF. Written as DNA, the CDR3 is TGTGCCAGCAGCTACGGAGCGGGCCAATACATCACAGATACGCAGTATTTT.

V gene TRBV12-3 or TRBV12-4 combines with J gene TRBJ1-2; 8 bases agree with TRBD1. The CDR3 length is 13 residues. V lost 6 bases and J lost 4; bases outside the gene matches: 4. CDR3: CASSLTGVYGYTF. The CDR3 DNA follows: TGTGCCAGCAGCCTGACAGGGGTCTATGGCTACACCTTC.

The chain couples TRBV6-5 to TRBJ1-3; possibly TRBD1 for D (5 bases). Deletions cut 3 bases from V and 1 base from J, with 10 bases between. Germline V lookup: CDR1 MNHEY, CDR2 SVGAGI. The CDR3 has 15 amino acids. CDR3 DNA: TGTGCCAGCAGTTATGACGGGGGTTCTGGAAACACCATATATTTT. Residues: CASSYDGGSGNTIYF.

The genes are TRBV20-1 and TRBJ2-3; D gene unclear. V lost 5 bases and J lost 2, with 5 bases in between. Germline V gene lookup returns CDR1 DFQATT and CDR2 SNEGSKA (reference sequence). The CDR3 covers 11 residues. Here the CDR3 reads CSAVITDTQYF. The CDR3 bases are TGCAGTGCTGTCATCACAGATACGCAGTATTTT.

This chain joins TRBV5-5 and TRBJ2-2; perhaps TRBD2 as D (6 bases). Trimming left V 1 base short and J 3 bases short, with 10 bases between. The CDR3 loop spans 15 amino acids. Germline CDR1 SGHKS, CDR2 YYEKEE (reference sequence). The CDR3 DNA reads TGTGCCAGCAGCTTGAGCGGGCTCGACACCGGGGAGCTGTTTTTT. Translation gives CASSLSGLDTGELFF.